This entry concerns a single T cell receptor beta chain. Antigen unknown. Germline and junction disagree at one end, which may indicate a read error. No cell sorting was done before RNA was extracted from the tissue. More than 3 cm separated this lung sample from the edge of the tumor. This entry belongs to a study of tumor and adjacent non-tumor tissue in lung cancer. Overall study: Stage I to III disease affected some 11 men and about five women aged roughly 31 to 85. General study results and limits: Normal lung showed higher cumulative top 100 clone frequency than tumor. Tumor tissue had significantly higher TCR diversity than normal lung.

Germline CDR1 and CDR2: SGHNT and YENEEA. This CDR3 is built from 13 residues. Three rounds of nested PCR, following a modified ARM-PCR protocol, produced the TCRbeta library. Each CDR3 protein gets one entry after TCRdb re-called the multiplex PCR reads with MiXCR. The table includes some 100,000 distinct CDR3 sequences, 65% detected once. The TCR comes from a man younger than 40 with non-small cell lung cancer. The V gene is TRBV11-3, the J gene TRBJ2-1; no firm D call. The sample consisted of distant non-tumor lung tissue. The CDR3 bases are TGTGCAAGCAGCCCCAGACCTGGCAATGAGCAGTTTTTC. Translating it yields CASSPRPGNEQFF.